This TCR beta chain comes out of a study of cytomegalovirus exposure and HLA in healthy donors. Study-wide results and caveats: A later analysis appeared to link common viral pathogens to several of the most significant clusters. Researchers reported that three CMV-associated chains were confirmed in vitro as CMV antigen-specific. TCR beta V- and J-gene trimming was later associated with a missense DCLRE1C variant.

PCR involved 60 Vbeta and 13 Jbeta primers. Generated by immunoSEQ multiplex PCR, the TCRdb table keeps only in-frame clones and is missing some. The sample has under 200,000 clones, approximately 12% seen once. Per germline, CDR1 LGHNA and CDR2 YSLEER. This CDR3 comprises 17 residues. J was trimmed by 0 bases and V by 5 bases; bases with no gene match: 9. This clone was found a few times. Its specificity is not known. This clonotype was sampled from a man aged 45-60 years in good health and CMV-seropositive. The V gene is TRBV4-3, the J gene TRBJ2-3, with 9 bases identical to TRBD2. The sequenced sample consisted of PBMCs. This CDR3 is CASSSQWRGGSTDTQYF. The CDR3 region has the DNA TGCGCCAGCAGCTCCCAATGGCGGGGGGGTAGCACAGATACGCAGTATTTT.